Following are 32 T cell receptor beta chains from one sample sequenced in a study of blood T cell repertoires in COVID-19. Assay used: immunoSEQ multiplex PCR; TCRdb lists only in-frame clones, some missing. The repertoire holds about 260,000 clones, with approximately 90% as singletons. Material: peripheral blood. The receptors here all came from a man aged 55 to 70 who had recovered from COVID-19.

The chain couples TRBV5-6 to TRBJ2-2; 8 bases are a match to TRBD1. With V trimmed by 5 bases and J by 5 bases, 2 bases remained unmatched. The CDR3 is 13 residues long. Germline CDR1 and CDR2: SGHDT and YYEEEE. CDR3 DNA sequence: TGTGCCAGCAGGACAGGGGTTACCGGGGAGCTGTTTTTT. Its protein is CASRTGVTGELFF.

This sequence joins TRBV2 and TRBJ2-5, with 9 positions matching TRBD2. Germline lookup yields CDR1 SNHLY and CDR2 FYNNEI. V lost 8 bases and J lost 0; bases outside the gene matches: 7. The CDR3 is made up of 15 amino acids. The CDR3 is CASLRLAEYQETQYF. In DNA, the CDR3 is TGTGCCAGCCTCAGACTAGCGGAGTACCAAGAGACCCAGTACTTC.

The chain joins TRBV4-1 to TRBJ2-7; no reliable D call. V lost 4 bases and J lost 0, with 7 bases in between. The germline CDR1 and CDR2 sequences are MGHRA and YSYEKL. The CDR3 spans 13 residues. The CDR3 DNA sequence: TGCGCCAGCAGCCTCCAGGTCTCCTACGAGCAGTACTTC. Its protein product is CASSLQVSYEQYF.

The chain recombines TRBV4-2 with TRBJ2-2; TRBD2 matches 9 bases. This CDR3 comprises 17 residues. CDR1 is LGHNA and CDR2 is YNFKEQ in the germline V gene. Trimming at V came to 0 bases and at J to 1 base, leaving 3 bases not matched to a gene. The chain's CDR3 is CASSQDPSGVNTGELFF. The CDR3 DNA sequence: TGTGCCAGCAGCCAAGACCCTAGCGGGGTGAACACCGGGGAGCTGTTTTTT.

The rearrangement joins TRBV7-4 to TRBJ2-7; D might be TRBD2 (6 bases). V dropped 3 bases and J dropped 6 bases, with 27 bases sitting between them. Germline CDR1 reads SGHVT; CDR2 reads SQSDAQ. The CDR3 extends over 18 amino acids. This chain's CDR3 is CASSFPNRGKSTVCEQYF. CDR3 nucleotide sequence: TGTGCCAGCAGCTTTCCAAACCGGGGGAAGAGCACGGTCTGCGAGCAGTACTTC. Together with reference TRBV7-4 and TRBJ2-7, the CDR3 gives the full variable domain: GAGVSQSPRYKVAKRGRDVALRCDSISGHVTLYWYRQTLGQGSEVLTYSQSDAQRDKSGRPSGRFSAERPERSVSTLKIQRTEQGDSAVYLCASSFPNRGKSTVCEQYFGPGTRLTVT.

V gene TRBV7-8 combines with J gene TRBJ1-1; maybe TRBD1 (5 bases). The CDR3 is 14 amino acids. V lost 4 bases, J lost 4 bases, and 13 bases lay in between. Germline V gene data show CDR1 as SGHVS and CDR2 as FQNEAQ. DNA of the CDR3: TGTGCCAGCAGCTCAAACAGGTTCTTCACTGAAGCTTTCTTT. It codes for CASSSNRFFTEAFF.

V usage is TRBV30 and J usage is TRBJ1-1, with D tentatively TRBD1 (6 bases). Trimming cost V 5 bases and J 1 base, with 11 bases left between them. Germline CDR1 GTSNPN, CDR2 SVGIG (reference sequence). The CDR3 length is 13 residues. The CDR3 is CAWAQGWNTEAFF. The CDR3 bases are TGTGCCTGGGCTCAGGGGTGGAACACTGAAGCTTTCTTT.

The chain combines TRBV12-5 with TRBJ2-7, with D possibly being TRBD2 (6 bases). The CDR3 totals 15 residues. Germline V gene sequence: CDR1 LGHNT, CDR2 FRNRAP. The V and J ends lost 2 bases and 5 bases respectively, with 16 bases between them. CDR3: CASGLHQGGIHEQYF. Written as DNA, the CDR3 is TGTGCTAGTGGTTTGCATCAGGGAGGTATACACGAGCAGTACTTC.

The gene calls are TRBV24-1 and TRBJ2-5; 7 nucleotides line up with TRBD1. The length of the CDR3 is 13 residues. Trimming cost V 7 bases and J 2 bases; bases outside gene matches: 3. Germline lookup yields CDR1 KGHDR and CDR2 SFDVKD. The CDR3 DNA reads TGTGCCACCAGCAGGGACAGACAAGAGACCCAGTACTTC. It codes for CATSRDRQETQYF.

The rearrangement links TRBV5-1 to TRBJ1-1; 12 positions agree with TRBD1. The germline CDR1 and CDR2 sequences are SGHRS and YFSETQ. Trimming removed 0 bases from V and 5 bases from J; junction bases left unmatched: 5. This CDR3 comprises 16 residues. CDR3 in amino acids: CASSLGDRGLGTEAFF. CDR3 DNA sequence: TGCGCCAGCAGCTTGGGGGACAGGGGGCTCGGGACTGAAGCTTTCTTT.

J is TRBJ2-2 and V is TRBV12-3 or TRBV12-4; D is unresolved. The CDR3 has 13 amino acids. Trimming left V 8 bases short and J 6 bases short, with 13 bases between. CDR3 nucleotide sequence: TGTGCCAGCGAATCCAAGTCGGCCGGGGAGCTGTTTTTT. Its protein is CASESKSAGELFF.

The chain is built from TRBV9 and TRBJ2-7; D uncertain. This CDR3 has 13 amino acids. CDR1 is SGDLS and CDR2 is YYNGEE in the germline V gene. V was cut by 1 base and J by 2 bases, with 7 bases left in between. In DNA, the CDR3 is TGTGCCAGCAGCGTATCCTCTCCCTACGAGCAGTACTTC. This codes for CASSVSSPYEQYF.

The chain joins TRBV5-1 to TRBJ2-7, with TRBD1 as a possible D gene (8 bases). Germline loops: CDR1 SGHRS, CDR2 YFSETQ. The CDR3 is 16 amino acids. Between the trimmed V and J ends, which lost 4 bases and 2 bases, there was a span of 19 bases. CDR3 nucleotide sequence: TGCGCCAGCAGCACACCCAACAGGGGGGGCCCCTACGAGCAGTACTTC. Translated: CASSTPNRGGPYEQYF.

This sequence joins TRBV5-8 and TRBJ2-2; 8 nucleotides match TRBD1. Germline values: CDR1 SGHTS, CDR2 YDEGEE. This CDR3 comprises 17 residues. Trimming took 1 base from V and 6 from J; bases not matched to a gene: 11. CDR3: CASSLLRTGRKAGELFF. The CDR3 nucleotides read TGTGCCAGCAGCTTGTTAAGGACAGGGCGGAAGGCCGGGGAGCTGTTTTTT.

The rearrangement uses TRBV4-2 and TRBJ2-5, with 15 bases fitting TRBD2. CDR1 and CDR2 from the germline V gene are LGHNA and YNFKEQ. CDR3 size: 19 residues. V gave up 1 base and J gave up 1 base; unmatched junction bases: 7. This CDR3 reads CASSQALGLAGGLQETQYF. CDR3 nucleotide sequence: TGTGCCAGCAGCCAAGCCCTGGGACTAGCGGGGGGCCTCCAAGAGACCCAGTACTTC.

The chain couples TRBV19 to TRBJ2-5; 10 bases are a match to TRBD2. Per germline, CDR1 LNHDA and CDR2 SQIVND (reference sequence). The CDR3 is made up of 14 amino acids. V lost 1 base, J lost 5 bases, and 1 base stayed unmatched. In nucleotides, the CDR3 is TGTGCCAGTAGTATAGCTAGCGGGGGTGAGACCCAGTACTTC. Amino acid sequence: CASSIASGGETQYF. Drawing the rest from reference TRBV19 and TRBJ2-5, the complete variable domain is DGGITQSPKYLFRKEGQNVTLSCEQNLNHDAMYWYRQDPGQGLRLIYYSQIVNDFQKGDIAEGYSVSREKKESFPLTVTSAQKNPTAFYLCASSIASGGETQYFGPGTRLLVL.

This chain connects TRBV4-2 to TRBJ1-3, with 8 bases lining up with TRBD1. V gave up 6 bases and J gave up 4 bases; unmatched junction bases: 5. The CDR3 extends over 14 amino acids. The germline V gene encodes CDR1 LGHNA and CDR2 YNFKEQ. The CDR3 region is CASRSQGVGNTIYF. The CDR3 DNA is TGTGCCAGCAGATCACAGGGGGTAGGAAACACCATATATTTT.

The chain couples TRBV27 to TRBJ1-4; TRBD1 might be the D (5 bases). Germline CDR1 MNHEY, CDR2 SMNVEV (reference sequence). The CDR3 is made up of 14 amino acids. The V gene lost 7 bases and the J gene lost 2 bases, with 11 bases spanning the gap. CDR3 region: CASIQGSTNEKLFF. CDR3 DNA sequence: TGTGCCAGCATCCAGGGCTCGACTAATGAAAAACTGTTTTTT.

In DNA, the CDR3 is TGTGCCAGCAGATCTGAGTGGGAGCAGTTCTTC. Its translation: CASRSEWEQFF. The genes are TRBV7-9 and TRBJ2-1; no clear D. With 6 bases removed from V and 10 bases from J, the gap between germline ends came to 10 bases. CDR1 SEHNR and CDR2 FQNEAQ come from the germline V gene (reference sequence). The CDR3 is made up of 11 amino acids.

The rearrangement links TRBV7-2 to TRBJ2-5, with D possibly TRBD1 on 6 matching bases. The CDR3 spans 13 residues. V lost 3 bases and J 9 bases, leaving 14 bases between the germline ends. Germline V gives CDR1 SGHTA, CDR2 FQGNSA. The CDR3 sequence is CASSLGRGEPQYF. The CDR3 bases are TGTGCCAGCAGCTTGGGCAGGGGTGAGCCCCAGTACTTC.

The chain combines TRBV13 with TRBJ1-2; TRBD1 matches at 10 bases. The CDR3 length is 16 residues. Germline lookup yields CDR1 PRHDT and CDR2 FYEKMQ (reference sequence). V lost 1 base and J lost 4; bases outside the gene matches: 6. The CDR3 sequence: CASSLEPRDRGYGYTF. CDR3 DNA sequence: TGTGCCAGCAGCTTAGAACCCCGGGACAGGGGCTATGGCTACACCTTC.

The gene calls are TRBV7-3 and TRBJ2-5; 10 bases map to TRBD1. J gave up 4 bases and V 5 bases, and 10 bases lay outside the gene matches. This CDR3 region has 16 residues. The germline V gene encodes CDR1 SGHTA and CDR2 FQGTGA. The CDR3 coding sequence is TGTGCCAGCAGCCCGACGGGACAGGGGTTTGTAGAGACCCAGTACTTC. Protein sequence: CASSPTGQGFVETQYF.

This clone is a singleton in its sample. The chain's CDR3 is CASSRDRDYGYTF. CDR3 in DNA: TGTGCCAGCAGCCGGGACAGGGATTATGGCTACACCTTC. The J gene is TRBJ1-2, the V gene TRBV5-6; 9 bases are a match to TRBD1. CDR1 and CDR2 from the germline V gene are SGHDT and YYEEEE. With 4 bases clipped from V and 5 bases from J, the junction kept 3 bases outside the gene matches. This CDR3 contains 13 residues.

The chain has TRBV11-2 and TRBJ2-3, with D uncertain. The germline V gene encodes CDR1 SGHAT and CDR2 FQNNGV. This CDR3 is 15 amino acids long. Trimming shortened V by 3 bases and J by 1 base, and 11 bases separated the two germline ends. CDR3 region: CASSFPYSGTDTQYF. For the CDR3, the DNA is TGTGCCAGCAGCTTCCCTTACTCCGGCACAGATACGCAGTATTTT.

This chain links TRBV25-1 with TRBJ2-2; D is undetermined. Germline CDR1 MGHDK, CDR2 SYGVNS. The CDR3 has 18 amino acids. V dropped 2 bases and J dropped 6 bases, with 22 bases sitting between them. CDR3 sequence reads: CASSENPQLVLSSGELFF. The DNA for the CDR3 is TGTGCCAGCAGTGAAAATCCCCAGCTAGTGTTGAGTTCCGGGGAGCTGTTTTTT.

This clone occurred a few times. The genes are TRBV5-6 and TRBJ2-1, with TRBD1 matching 12 bases. With V trimmed by 4 bases and J by 7 bases, 6 bases remained unmatched. This CDR3 has 15 amino acids. Looked up from germline, CDR1 is SGHDT and CDR2 is YYEEEE. The CDR3 here is CASSGTGGDRNEQFF. CDR3 nucleotide sequence: TGTGCCAGCAGCGGGACAGGGGGCGACCGAAATGAGCAGTTCTTC.

The rearrangement joins TRBV5-1 to TRBJ1-4; 7 bases align to TRBD1. From germline, CDR1 is SGHRS and CDR2 YFSETQ. The CDR3 totals 15 residues. V was pared by 0 bases and J by 4 bases, with 3 bases of the junction left unmatched. The CDR3: CASSLATGSNEKLFF. CDR3 nucleotides: TGCGCCAGCAGCTTGGCGACAGGGAGTAATGAAAAACTGTTTTTT.

The rearrangement uses TRBV28 and TRBJ1-5, with a weak D call TRBD1 (6 bases). The V gene lost 7 bases and the J gene lost 3 bases, with 25 bases spanning the gap. CDR1 is MDHEN and CDR2 is SYDVKM in the germline V gene. CDR3 length equals 18 residues. The DNA for the CDR3 is TGTGCCAGCACCCCATCCCCAATACAGGGCTCCCTCAATCAGCCCCAGCATTTT. Amino acids: CASTPSPIQGSLNQPQHF.

The CDR3 nucleotides read TGTGCCAGCAGCCCAGGGACTAGCGGGGTCTATGAGCAGTTCTTC. Translation gives CASSPGTSGVYEQFF. The rearrangement links TRBV13 to TRBJ2-1; 13 nucleotides line up with TRBD2. The CDR3 totals 15 residues. V trimming: 5 bases; J trimming: 8 bases; junction bases outside the gene matches: 6. Germline CDR1 reads PRHDT; CDR2 reads FYEKMQ (reference sequence).

This chain uses TRBV3-1 (or the pseudogene TRBV3-2) with TRBJ1-2; TRBD1 agrees at 9 bases. The CDR3 is 15 amino acids. The germline V gene encodes CDR1 LGHDT and CDR2 YNNKEL (reference sequence). The junction had 8 bases not matched to a gene; V was cut back by 5 bases and J by 4 bases. The CDR3 sequence: CASSSDRGRTYGYTF. CDR3 in DNA: TGTGCCAGCAGCTCGGACAGGGGCCGGACCTATGGCTACACCTTC.

CDR3 bases: TGCGCCAGCAGTCCGGGTTGTACAGAGACCCAGTACTTC. This codes for CASSPGCTETQYF. This sequence joins TRBV23-1 and TRBJ2-5; D remains unclear. Being an ORF, TRBV23-1 has a function that is uncertain. Trimming pared 4 bases from V and 4 bases from J, leaving 10 bases between. CDR3 size: 13 residues.

DNA for the CDR3: TGTGCCAGCAGCTTCCGGACAGGGCAAAGAATGAACACTGAAGCTTTCTTT. As protein: CASSFRTGQRMNTEAFF. V is TRBV7-9 and J is TRBJ1-1; 8 bases map to TRBD1. Trimming at V came to 3 bases and at J to 0 bases, leaving 9 bases not matched to a gene. The germline gives CDR1 SEHNR, CDR2 FQNEAQ (reference sequence). CDR3 length equals 17 residues.